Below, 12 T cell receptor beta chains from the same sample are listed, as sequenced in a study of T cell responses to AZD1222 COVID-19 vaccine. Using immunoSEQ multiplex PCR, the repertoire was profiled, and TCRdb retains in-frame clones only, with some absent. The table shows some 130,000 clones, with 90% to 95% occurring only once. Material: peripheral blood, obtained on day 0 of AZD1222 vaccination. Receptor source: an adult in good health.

The CDR3 spells CASSWDRTGMNTEAFF. CDR3 nucleotide sequence: TGTGCCAGCAGCTGGGACAGAACCGGTATGAACACTGAAGCTTTCTTT. The V call is TRBV28, the J call TRBJ1-1; 7 bases line up with TRBD1. The V segment lost 6 bases and the J segment 0 bases; nucleotides outside the gene matches: 10. This CDR3 region has 16 residues. Germline V gene data show CDR1 as MDHEN and CDR2 as SYDVKM.

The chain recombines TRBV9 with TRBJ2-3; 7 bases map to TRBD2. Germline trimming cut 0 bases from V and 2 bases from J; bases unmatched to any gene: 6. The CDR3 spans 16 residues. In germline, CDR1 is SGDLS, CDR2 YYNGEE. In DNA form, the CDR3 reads TGTGCCAGCAGCGTAGATGGGGCGGGAGCCACAGATACGCAGTATTTT. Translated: CASSVDGAGATDTQYF.

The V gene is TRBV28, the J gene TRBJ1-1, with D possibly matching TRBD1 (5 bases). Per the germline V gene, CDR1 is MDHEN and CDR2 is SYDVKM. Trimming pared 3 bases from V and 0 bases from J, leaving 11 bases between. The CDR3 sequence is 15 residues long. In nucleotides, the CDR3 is TGTGCCAGCAGTTTCTGGCAGGGCTTGAACACTGAAGCTTTCTTT. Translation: CASSFWQGLNTEAFF.

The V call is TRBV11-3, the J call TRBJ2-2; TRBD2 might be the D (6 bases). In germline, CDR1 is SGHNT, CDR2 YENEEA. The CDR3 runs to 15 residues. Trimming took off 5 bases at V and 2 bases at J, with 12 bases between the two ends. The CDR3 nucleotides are TGTGCCAGCAGCGTAGGGACTCTAAACACCGGGGAGCTGTTTTTT. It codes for CASSVGTLNTGELFF.

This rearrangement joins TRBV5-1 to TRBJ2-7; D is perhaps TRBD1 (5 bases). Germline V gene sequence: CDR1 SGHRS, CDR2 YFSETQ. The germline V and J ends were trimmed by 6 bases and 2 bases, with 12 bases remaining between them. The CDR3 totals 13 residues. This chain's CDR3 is CASTPDTPYEQYF. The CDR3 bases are TGCGCCAGCACCCCGGACACCCCCTACGAGCAGTACTTC.

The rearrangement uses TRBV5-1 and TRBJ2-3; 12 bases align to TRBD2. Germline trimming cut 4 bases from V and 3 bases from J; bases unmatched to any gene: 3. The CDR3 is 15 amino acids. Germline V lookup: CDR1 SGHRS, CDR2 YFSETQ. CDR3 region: CASSQGLAGTDTQYF. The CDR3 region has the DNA TGCGCCAGCAGCCAAGGACTAGCGGGAACAGATACGCAGTATTTT.

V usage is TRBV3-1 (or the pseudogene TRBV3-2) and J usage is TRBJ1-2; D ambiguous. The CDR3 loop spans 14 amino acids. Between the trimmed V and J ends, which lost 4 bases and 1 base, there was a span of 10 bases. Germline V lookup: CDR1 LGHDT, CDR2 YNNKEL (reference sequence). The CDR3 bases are TGTGCCAGCAGCCCTTTACGCCTTAACTATGGCTACACCTTC. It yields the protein CASSPLRLNYGYTF.

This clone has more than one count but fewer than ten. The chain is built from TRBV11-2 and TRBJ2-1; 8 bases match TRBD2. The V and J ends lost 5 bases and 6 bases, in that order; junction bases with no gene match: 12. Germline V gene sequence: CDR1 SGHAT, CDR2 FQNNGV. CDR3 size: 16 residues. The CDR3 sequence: CASSPRRASGFNEQFF. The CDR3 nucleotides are TGTGCCAGCAGCCCCCGTCGGGCTAGCGGGTTCAATGAGCAGTTCTTC. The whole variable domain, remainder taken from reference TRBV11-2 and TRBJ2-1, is EAGVAQSPRYKIIEKRQSVAFWCNPISGHATLYWYQQILGQGPKLLIQFQNNGVVDDSQLPKDRFSAERLKGVDSTLKIQPAKLEDSAVYLCASSPRRASGFNEQFFGPGTRLTVL.

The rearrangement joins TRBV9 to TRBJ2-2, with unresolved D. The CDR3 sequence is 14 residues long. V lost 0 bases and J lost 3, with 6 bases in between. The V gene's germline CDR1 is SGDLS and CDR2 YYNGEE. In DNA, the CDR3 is TGTGCCAGCAGCGTAGAGGTATACACCGGGGAGCTGTTTTTT. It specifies CASSVEVYTGELFF.

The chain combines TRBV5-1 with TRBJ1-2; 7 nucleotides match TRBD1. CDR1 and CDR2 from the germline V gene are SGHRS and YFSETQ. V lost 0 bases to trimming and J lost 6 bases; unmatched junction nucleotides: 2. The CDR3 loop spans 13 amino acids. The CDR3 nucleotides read TGCGCCAGCAGCTTGGAGGGGGCGCATGGCTACACCTTC. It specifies CASSLEGAHGYTF.

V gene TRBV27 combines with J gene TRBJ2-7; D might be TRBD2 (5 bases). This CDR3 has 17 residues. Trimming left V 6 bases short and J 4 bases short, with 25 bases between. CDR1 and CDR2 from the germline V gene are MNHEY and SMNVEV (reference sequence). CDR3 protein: CASSRRTSAEVVYEQYF. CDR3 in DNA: TGTGCCAGCAGCCGCCGGACTTCAGCGGAGGTCGTTTACGAGCAGTACTTC.

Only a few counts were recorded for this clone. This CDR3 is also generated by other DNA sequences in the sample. CDR3 loop: CASSPSVADTQYF. The DNA for the CDR3 is TGCGCCAGCAGTCCATCCGTCGCAGATACGCAGTATTTT. The chain carries TRBV5-1 and TRBJ2-3, with D unclear. V was clipped by 5 bases and J by 4 bases, with 11 bases between them. This CDR3 is 13 amino acids long. Germline V gives CDR1 SGHRS, CDR2 YFSETQ.